The clone carrying this TCR beta chain was counted at least ten times. This sample is part of a study of regulatory T cells in long-lasting Graves disease. Study-wide context: Recently diagnosed Graves' patients had received antithyroid drugs for under 3 months.

TCR beta libraries were built with iRepertoire HTBI primers and Arm-PCR of CDR3 regions. TCRdb analysed the multiplex PCR reads with MiXCR anew, one entry per CDR3 protein. The sample contains approximately 360,000 distinct CDR3 sequences, roughly 10% of which appear only once. V dropped 0 bases and J dropped 0 bases, with 3 bases sitting between them. Germline CDR1 and CDR2: LGHDT and YNNKEL (reference sequence). The length of the CDR3 is 14 residues. Time point in this sample: newly diagnosed GD, antithyroid drugs for less than 3 months. TCR sequences were obtained from RNA taken from PBMCs. The sample was also linked to a second study, of T cells in Graves' hyperthyroidism and ophthalmopathy.

V gene TRBV3-1 combines with J gene TRBJ1-5; D remains ambiguous. This sequence originates from a woman aged 18-30 years with Graves disease. Sequenced material: peripheral blood mononuclear cells (PBMCs), taken at new diagnosis, from a patient treated with antithyroid drugs. CDR3 amino acids: CASSQDISNQPQHF. The CDR3, as DNA: TGTGCCAGCAGCCAAGACATTAGCAATCAGCCCCAGCATTTT.